This T cell receptor (beta chain) is from a study of CXCR3-negative and CXCR3-positive naive CD8 T cells (dated by TCRdb to between 2017 and 2020). Notes on the research overall: In total, roughly 150 million TRB reads were obtained, or roughly 1.5 +/- 0.3 million reads per library. For the TRBV-TRBJ cluster analysis, the naive subsets came from about 5 donors, while the memory cells came from 3 donors. The diversity and physicochemical repertoire analyses included roughly ten donors pooled from two independent experiments.

Worth noting for this clonotype: Its antigen remains undetermined.

TCRdb shows the sequencer as NextSeq 550. The Human TCR Profiling Kit (MiLaboratory) was used to prepare UMI-labeled 5' RACE TRB cDNA libraries. The full amount of extracted RNA was used for cDNA synthesis, and the full amount of resulting cDNA was used for PCR amplification. Libraries were prepared in parallel with an identical number of PCR cycles. As for the original processing: With a minimum of two reads required per UMI, MIGEC and MiXCR pulled out about 50,000 +/- 10,000 unique UMI-labeled TRB cDNA molecules from each library. On average, about 40,000 +/- 10,000 functional in-frame TRB CDR3 nucleotide clonotypes lacking stop codons were found per library. After downsampling to 5000 UMI-labeled TRB molecules per sample, diversity metrics such as normalized Shannon-Wiener and Chao1 were calculated in VDJtools. VDJtools was used to calculate clonotype-size-weighted physicochemical properties of the central five CDR3 residues, namely interaction energy, strength, volume and Kidera factor 4. TCRdb reprocessed the reads and lists each CDR3 protein sequence as a single entry, with no DNA. For this entry, the V and J calls and clone size follow TCRdb and not the study's own pipeline. The sample table on file contains roughly 93,000 distinct CDR3 sequences. The ten largest clones capture 1.1% of the sample.

General findings and caveats noted by the study authors: Surface CD5, linked to self-reactivity in mice, was comparable between naive subsets; TCR interaction strength was therefore also inferred from TRB CDR3 physicochemical properties. Naive CXCR3-negative and CXCR3-positive cells from the same donor showed similar TRBV-TRBJ usage, whereas memory cells showed distinct patterns. TRB CDR3s from CXCR3-positive naive cells showed higher hydrophobicity (lower Kidera factor 4), lower energy, and higher strength and volume indices than CXCR3-negative naive cells. Comparably high repertoire diversity was found in both naive subsets, whereas much lower repertoire diversity was found in memory CD8+ T cells. Freshly isolated PBMCs were used for most assays because CXCR3 expression partially decreased after cryopreservation.

For every CD8+ T cell subset, hundreds of thousands of cells were flow-sorted straight into RLT lysis buffer, and each subset was sorted in triplicate. Naive CD8+ T cells were defined stringently as CD45RO-CCR7+CD27+CD95- to exclude memory contaminants. Peripheral blood mononuclear cells were isolated from buffy coats using standard density gradient centrifugation. A FACSAria III was used to flow-sort naive CD8+ T cells into CXCR3-negative and CXCR3-positive populations. Total RNA was extracted from sorted cells using an RNeasy Mini Kit. CDR1 and CDR2 were assigned from the germline V gene as SGHTA and FQGNSA. The CDR3 sequence holds 16 residues, the cysteine and phenylalanine included. DNA is not recorded here.

The sequenced material came from naive CXCR3+ CD8+ T cells from blood. Taken with the paper, the label for cell subset or site translates to: CD45RO-CCR7+CD27+CD95- naive CD8+ T cells expressing CXCR3 (TNR3+). The chain joins TRBV7-2 to TRBJ2-3; the D gene TCRdb calls, TRBD1, cannot be checked with no DNA. This clonotype was obtained from a human donor in good health. Some clones in this sample may be carry-over from other donors' samples. The CDR3 loop reads CASSLAAAGVADTQYF.